Below are 23 T cell receptor beta chains sequenced from a single sample in a study of blood T cell repertoires in COVID-19. Method: immunoSEQ multiplex PCR; TCRdb's copy keeps in-frame clones and lacks some. The repertoire holds 100,000 to 150,000 clones, with around 86% as singletons. Input material: peripheral blood. The receptors stem from a man over 45 with active COVID-19.

The gene calls are TRBV5-4 and TRBJ2-7; 11 nucleotides match TRBD2. CDR1 SGHNT and CDR2 YYREEE come from the germline V gene (reference sequence). This CDR3 comprises 14 residues. V dropped 4 bases and J dropped 5; count of bases not matched to a gene: 5. CDR3 in DNA: TGTGCCAGCAGCCATAGCGGGGGGGTCGACGAGCAGTACTTC. It yields the protein CASSHSGGVDEQYF.

The chain uses TRBV5-1 and TRBJ1-3; no clear D. The length of the CDR3 is 15 residues. Trimming stripped 1 base from V and 0 bases from J, with 8 bases between. Germline CDR1 SGHRS, CDR2 YFSETQ. The CDR3 region is CASSLSSRSGNTIYF. The CDR3 DNA is TGCGCCAGCAGCTTGAGCTCACGCTCTGGAAACACCATATATTTT.

V is TRBV2 and J is TRBJ2-1, with TRBD2 matching over 14 bases. The CDR3 is 15 amino acids. V was clipped by 6 bases and J by 7 bases; unmatched bases: 5. Per germline, CDR1 SNHLY and CDR2 FYNNEI. The CDR3 loop is CASRETSGGGNEQFF. In DNA, the CDR3 is TGTGCCAGCAGGGAGACTAGCGGGGGGGGGAATGAGCAGTTCTTC.

The genes are TRBV2 and TRBJ1-6; D is uncertain. This CDR3 region has 17 residues. V was pared by 4 bases and J by 0 bases, with 13 bases between. Germline-derived CDR1 and CDR2 are SNHLY and FYNNEI. CDR3 nucleotides: TGTGCCAGCAGTGCTGGGAGGGCGAGCTCCTATAATTCACCCCTCCACTTT. Its protein product is CASSAGRASSYNSPLHF.

The sample holds one count of this clone. CDR3 sequence: CASSDRGRDNQPQHF. The CDR3 bases are TGTGCCAGCAGTGACAGGGGGCGAGACAATCAGCCCCAGCATTTT. The chain has TRBV6-6 and TRBJ1-5, with TRBD1 matching over 10 bases. The junction had 4 bases not matched to a gene; V was cut back by 5 bases and J by 3 bases. The CDR3 loop spans 15 amino acids. Per germline, CDR1 MNHNY and CDR2 SVGAGI (reference sequence).

This chain links TRBV4-2 with TRBJ2-1; no clear D gene. The CDR3 sequence is 15 residues long. The germline V gene encodes CDR1 LGHNA and CDR2 YNFKEQ. V was pared by 1 base and J by 7 bases, with 14 bases between. The CDR3 spells CASSQGGVRENEQFF. As DNA, the CDR3 is TGTGCCAGCAGCCAAGGCGGAGTGCGCGAGAATGAGCAGTTCTTC.

This chain joins TRBV9 and TRBJ2-7; 8 nucleotides align to TRBD2. Germline loops: CDR1 SGDLS, CDR2 YYNGEE. The V gene end was trimmed by 0 bases and the J gene end by 4 bases; junction bases not matched to a gene: 9. The CDR3 is 16 amino acids. CDR3 in amino acids: CASSVGSLAGIYEQYF. CDR3 DNA: TGTGCCAGCAGCGTAGGGTCCTTAGCGGGGATTTACGAGCAGTACTTC.

As for this clone: One junction end disagrees with the germline gene, perhaps due to a read error. CDR3 in DNA: TGCGAGACCGGGGGAAACTACAATGAGCAGTTCTTC. It is translated as CETGGNYNEQFF. This chain joins TRBV6-5 and TRBJ2-1; TRBD2 might be the D (6 bases). The CDR3 contains 12 residues. The germline CDR1 and CDR2 sequences are MNHEY and SVGAGI.

This rearrangement joins TRBV5-1 to TRBJ2-3, with TRBD2 matching 11 bases. CDR3 size: 16 residues. With 2 bases clipped from V and 0 bases from J, the junction kept 2 bases outside the gene matches. Germline V CDR1 and CDR2: SGHRS, YFSETQ. The CDR3, as DNA: TGCGCCAGCAGCTTCCTAGCGGGGGGTAGCACAGATACGCAGTATTTT. Its protein product is CASSFLAGGSTDTQYF.

This rearrangement joins TRBV5-1 to TRBJ1-1; no firm D call. The CDR3 has 13 amino acids. Deletions cut 7 bases from V and 5 bases from J, with 15 bases between. Germline V gene lookup returns CDR1 SGHRS and CDR2 YFSETQ. The DNA for the CDR3 is TGCGCCAGCCGGAGGGTTAAGGAGACTGAAGCTTTCTTT. This sequence encodes CASRRVKETEAFF.

The chain combines TRBV12-3 or TRBV12-4 with TRBJ1-2, with a tentative D call TRBD1 (5 bases). Trimming took 4 bases from V and 6 from J, leaving 9 bases between them. This CDR3 comprises 12 residues. CDR3 in amino acids: CASSSGIHGYTF. The CDR3 DNA follows: TGTGCCAGCAGTTCAGGGATCCATGGCTACACCTTC.

The chain joins TRBV5-5 to TRBJ2-1; perhaps TRBD1 as D (6 bases). The CDR3 extends over 16 amino acids. Germline CDR1 SGHKS, CDR2 YYEKEE (reference sequence). Trimming stripped 4 bases from V and 4 bases from J, with 18 bases between. The CDR3, as DNA: TGTGCCAGCAGCGTACTTACAGTGGGGACATACAATGAGCAGTTCTTC. Amino acids: CASSVLTVGTYNEQFF.

The chain joins TRBV9 to TRBJ1-1; D remains unclear. Germline CDR1 is SGDLS and CDR2 is YYNGEE. CDR3 length: 16 residues. The germline V and J ends were trimmed by 0 bases and 2 bases, with 14 bases remaining between them. The CDR3 reads CASSVGRERGNTEAFF. CDR3 DNA sequence: TGTGCCAGCAGCGTAGGAAGGGAACGGGGAAACACTGAAGCTTTCTTT.

This sequence joins TRBV29-1 and TRBJ2-5, with 8 bases lining up with TRBD1. V lost 6 bases to trimming and J lost 9 bases; unmatched junction nucleotides: 6. Germline V gene lookup returns CDR1 SQVTM and CDR2 ANQGSEA. CDR3 size: 11 residues. The CDR3 nucleotides are TGCAGCGTAGGGACAGGTGTGTCCCAGTACTTC. Protein sequence: CSVGTGVSQYF.

The chain uses TRBV19 and TRBJ2-7; TRBD1 agrees at 7 bases. Germline CDR1 is LNHDA and CDR2 is SQIVND (reference sequence). The CDR3 runs 14 residues. The trim removed 7 bases at V and 6 bases at J, leaving 12 bases unmatched. Here the CDR3 reads CASTPGQFIGEQYF. CDR3 sequence (DNA): TGTGCCAGTACCCCGGGACAGTTTATCGGCGAGCAGTACTTC.

The rearrangement links TRBV5-4 to TRBJ2-7; 7 bases agree with TRBD1. The CDR3 has 15 residues. Germline CDR1 and CDR2: SGHNT and YYREEE (reference sequence). J was trimmed by 2 bases and V by 3 bases; bases with no gene match: 8. CDR3 loop: CASSYPTGNTYEQYF. The DNA of the CDR3 is TGTGCCAGCAGCTACCCGACAGGGAATACCTACGAGCAGTACTTC.

The chain uses TRBV5-6 and TRBJ2-1, with 8 bases matching TRBD2. After removal of 0 bases from V and 4 bases from J, the junction contained 3 bases not matched to a gene. The CDR3 contains 15 residues. Per the germline V gene, CDR1 is SGHDT and CDR2 is YYEEEE. The CDR3: CASSLAVAGYNEQFF. The CDR3 DNA sequence: TGTGCCAGCAGCTTGGCGGTAGCGGGGTACAATGAGCAGTTCTTC.

The V gene is TRBV29-1, the J gene TRBJ1-4; the match to TRBD1 covers 8 bases. Germline V gene sequence: CDR1 SQVTM, CDR2 ANQGSEA. Germline trimming cut 4 bases from V and 10 bases from J; bases unmatched to any gene: 5. CDR3 length: 12 amino acids. In DNA, the CDR3 is TGCAGCGTTGGGCAGGGGGCGGGAAAACTGTTTTTT. It codes for CSVGQGAGKLFF.

The genes are TRBV3-1 (or the pseudogene TRBV3-2) and TRBJ2-2, with no clear D. Germline values: CDR1 LGHDT, CDR2 YNNKEL (reference sequence). V lost 3 bases and J 5 bases, leaving 13 bases between the germline ends. This CDR3 spans 15 amino acids. The CDR3 coding sequence is TGTGCCAGCAGCCAGGTCCGCGGTGGGACCGGGGAGCTGTTTTTT. It is translated as CASSQVRGGTGELFF.

The chain couples TRBV7-2 to TRBJ2-3; 9 bases are a match to TRBD2. With V trimmed by 2 bases and J by 7 bases, 16 bases remained unmatched. The CDR3 runs to 18 residues. Germline V CDR1 and CDR2: SGHTA, FQGNSA. The CDR3 spells CASSLSGRGGLPWNTQYF. The DNA for the CDR3 is TGTGCCAGCAGCTTATCGGGGCGGGGGGGCCTGCCGTGGAATACGCAGTATTTT.

The chain uses TRBV5-4 and TRBJ2-7; 7 positions match TRBD2. Germline CDR1 SGHNT, CDR2 YYREEE (reference sequence). This CDR3 spans 14 amino acids. The V gene end was trimmed by 1 base and the J gene end by 6 bases; junction bases not matched to a gene: 7. CDR3 amino acids: CASSLTREAGEQYF. In nucleotides, the CDR3 is TGTGCCAGCAGCTTGACCCGGGAGGCGGGCGAGCAGTACTTC. Full variable domain (rest looked up from reference TRBV5-4 and TRBJ2-7): ETGVTQSPTHLIKTRGQQVTLRCSSQSGHNTVSWYQQALGQGPQFIFQYYREEENGRGNFPPRFSGLQFPNYSSELNVNALELDDSALYLCASSLTREAGEQYFGPGTRLTVT.

V is TRBV6-1 and J is TRBJ1-1; no definite D call. The CDR3 loop spans 14 amino acids. V lost 0 bases and J 1 base, leaving 6 bases between the germline ends. Germline V gene sequence: CDR1 MNHNS, CDR2 SASEGT. The CDR3 DNA reads as TGTGCCAGCAGTGAAGCAGCGGGGAACACTGAAGCTTTCTTT. Its protein is CASSEAAGNTEAFF.

A note on this clone: Different DNA sequences within this sample yield the same CDR3. This sequence joins TRBV14 and TRBJ1-1; possible D gene TRBD1, 6 bases. V was shortened by 6 bases and J by 5 bases, with 10 bases between the two germline ends. Germline CDR1 SGHDN, CDR2 FVKESK. The CDR3 length is 12 residues. The CDR3, as DNA: TGTGCCAGCAGTGGGAGGGGGACTGAAGCTTTCTTT. Protein sequence: CASSGRGTEAFF.